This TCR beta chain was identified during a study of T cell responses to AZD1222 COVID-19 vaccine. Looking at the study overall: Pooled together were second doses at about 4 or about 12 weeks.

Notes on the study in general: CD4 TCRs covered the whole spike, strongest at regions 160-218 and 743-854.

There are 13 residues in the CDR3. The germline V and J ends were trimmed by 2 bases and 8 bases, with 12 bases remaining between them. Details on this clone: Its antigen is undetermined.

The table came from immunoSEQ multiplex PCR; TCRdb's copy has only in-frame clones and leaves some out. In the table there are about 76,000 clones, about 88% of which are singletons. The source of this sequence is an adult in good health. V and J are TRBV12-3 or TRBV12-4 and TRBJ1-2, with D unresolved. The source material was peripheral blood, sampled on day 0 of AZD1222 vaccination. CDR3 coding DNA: TGTGCCAGCAGTTTAATTGACAAAAAGGGCTACACCTTC. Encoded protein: CASSLIDKKGYTF.